The present TCR beta chain was sequenced within a study of blood T cell repertoires in COVID-19. Study-level information: The United States, Italy and Spain were the sources of the acute and convalescent COVID-19 samples. T cells, B-cell-depleted T cells, or PBMCs supplied cDNA or gDNA.

Sequencing used immunoSEQ multiplex PCR; TCRdb keeps in-frame clones, though not all of them. The sample has 200,000 or so clones, around 87% seen once. Trimming took 6 bases from V and 1 from J, leaving 7 bases between them. This CDR3 is 14 amino acids long. Germline V gene lookup returns CDR1 MDHEN and CDR2 SYDVKM. Self-reported history from a screening survey and questionnaire set each donor's cohort. The specimen sequenced was PBMCs or T cells enriched from blood (not recorded which). The clonotype was recovered from a man aged 25 to 45 in a cohort exposed to, infected with or recovered from COVID-19 (not recorded which). V and J are TRBV28 and TRBJ2-6; no definite D call. The DNA of the CDR3 is TGTGCCAGCAGGACAAGATCTGGGGCCAACGTCCTGACTTTC. It translates to CASRTRSGANVLTF.